The 21 T cell receptor beta chains below come from one sample, sequenced in a study of blood T cell repertoires in COVID-19. Using immunoSEQ multiplex PCR, the repertoire was profiled, and TCRdb retains in-frame clones only, with some absent. In the table there are around 310,000 clones, 89% of which are singletons. The sequenced material came from PBMCs or T cells enriched from blood (not recorded which). These receptors came from a woman in her thirties who had recovered from COVID-19.

The rearrangement joins TRBV18 to TRBJ2-1; unclear D gene. Trimming pared 5 bases from V and 0 bases from J, leaving 14 bases between. The CDR3 spans 16 residues. CDR1 and CDR2 (germline): KGHSH, LQKENI. CDR3 amino acids: CASSSTAKYSYNEQFF. The CDR3 DNA reads TGTGCCAGCTCATCAACAGCTAAATACTCCTACAATGAGCAGTTCTTC.

This sequence joins TRBV4-1 and TRBJ2-7; 7 bases fit TRBD2. V shed 0 bases, J shed 2 bases, and the junction held 7 bases outside the gene matches. Germline values: CDR1 MGHRA, CDR2 YSYEKL. The CDR3 runs 16 residues. CDR3 coding DNA: TGCGCCAGCAGCCAAGAGGTGCTAGCGGCTGCCTACGAGCAGTACTTC. Translated: CASSQEVLAAAYEQYF.

The V call is TRBV19, the J call TRBJ1-3; TRBD1 is a possible D gene (6 bases). Germline CDR1 reads LNHDA; CDR2 reads SQIVND (reference sequence). Trimming took 4 bases from V and 0 from J, leaving 13 bases between them. This CDR3 comprises 16 residues. CDR3 coding DNA: TGTGCCAGTAGTAAGCGACAGGCTATCTCTGGAAACACCATATATTTT. Protein product: CASSKRQAISGNTIYF.

This sequence joins TRBV6-4 and TRBJ1-2; 7 positions agree with TRBD1. The CDR3 extends over 16 amino acids. Germline V lookup: CDR1 MRHNA, CDR2 SNTAGT. The junction had 12 bases not matched to a gene; V was cut back by 3 bases and J by 5 bases. The CDR3: CASSERNVGTEYGYTF. CDR3 nucleotide sequence: TGTGCCAGCAGTGAGCGTAACGTAGGGACAGAGTATGGCTACACCTTC.

The V gene is TRBV5-1, the J gene TRBJ2-1, with D possibly matching TRBD1 (6 bases). Trimming shortened V by 2 bases and J by 7 bases, and 10 bases separated the two germline ends. Germline V gives CDR1 SGHRS, CDR2 YFSETQ. CDR3 length: 13 amino acids. The CDR3 DNA sequence: TGCGCCAGCAGCTTCGTAGGGACAAATGAGCAGTTCTTC. It is translated as CASSFVGTNEQFF.

The genes are TRBV11-1 and TRBJ2-7; possibly TRBD2 for D (6 bases). V was trimmed by 5 bases and J by 3 bases, leaving 8 bases between them. The germline V gene has CDR1 SGHAT and CDR2 FQDESV (reference sequence). This CDR3 contains 12 residues. CDR3 loop: CASSRRDYEQYF. The DNA of the CDR3 is TGTGCCAGCAGCCGGAGGGACTACGAGCAGTACTTC.

The chain uses TRBV9 and TRBJ2-1, with D unresolved. Looked up from germline, CDR1 is SGDLS and CDR2 is YYNGEE. V lost 0 bases and J lost 6, with 7 bases in between. The CDR3 sequence is 13 residues long. In DNA form, the CDR3 reads TGTGCCAGCAGCGTAGGGAGCAGCAATGAGCAGTTCTTC. It specifies CASSVGSSNEQFF.

The V gene is TRBV5-1, the J gene TRBJ1-6, with D possibly matching TRBD1 (5 bases). This CDR3 has 14 amino acids. Germline CDR1 SGHRS, CDR2 YFSETQ. V lost 4 bases to trimming and J lost 10 bases, with 15 bases between them. CDR3 DNA: TGCGCCAGCAGCCCAGGGACTTCGTACTCACCCCTCCACTTT. This sequence encodes CASSPGTSYSPLHF.

The rearrangement uses TRBV18 and TRBJ1-1, with 7 bases matching TRBD1. The ends lost 2 bases at V and 1 base at J; junction bases unmatched: 10. The CDR3 is 17 residues long. Germline CDR1 KGHSH, CDR2 LQKENI. CDR3 nucleotide sequence: TGTGCCAGCTCACCATCGAAGACCCAGGGGGGGAACACTGAAGCTTTCTTT. Its translation is CASSPSKTQGGNTEAFF.

Only a few counts were recorded for this clone. This chain connects TRBV11-3 to TRBJ1-6; D is undetermined. V dropped 3 bases and J dropped 6 bases, with 6 bases sitting between them. CDR1 and CDR2 (germline): SGHNT, YENEEA. The CDR3 has 13 amino acids. The chain's CDR3 is CASSLETNSPLHF. CDR3 sequence (DNA): TGTGCCAGCAGCTTGGAGACTAATTCACCCCTCCACTTT.

This rearrangement joins TRBV6-1 to TRBJ1-2, with unresolved D. The length of the CDR3 is 12 residues. V was cut by 4 bases and J by 4 bases, with 7 bases left in between. Looked up from germline, CDR1 is MNHNS and CDR2 is SASEGT. CDR3 amino acids: CASSAGVYGYTF. CDR3 DNA sequence: TGTGCCAGCAGTGCCGGAGTCTATGGCTACACCTTC.

The V and J genes are TRBV28 and TRBJ1-5, with 10 nucleotides matching TRBD1. The CDR3 totals 17 residues. V trimming: 3 bases; J trimming: 4 bases; junction bases outside the gene matches: 9. CDR1 is MDHEN, CDR2 SYDVKM, per germline. The CDR3 sequence: CASSFPFGQGGNQPQHF. For the CDR3, the DNA is TGTGCCAGCAGTTTCCCCTTTGGACAGGGGGGAAATCAGCCCCAGCATTTT.

This CDR3 is CSVGSYNEQFF. The CDR3 DNA is TGCAGCGTTGGTAGCTACAATGAGCAGTTCTTC. This rearrangement joins TRBV29-1 to TRBJ2-1; no definite D call. The germline V gene has CDR1 SQVTM and CDR2 ANQGSEA. The V gene lost 4 bases and the J gene lost 3 bases, with 4 bases spanning the gap. The CDR3 has 11 amino acids.

This clone was detected only a few times. The identical CDR3 is also encoded by other nucleotide sequences in the sample. This chain joins TRBV19 and TRBJ1-2; no firm D call. Trimming left V 3 bases short and J 2 bases short, with 13 bases between. The CDR3 totals 15 residues. Germline CDR1 reads LNHDA; CDR2 reads SQIVND (reference sequence). This CDR3 reads CASSITREANYGYTF. DNA of the CDR3: TGTGCCAGTAGTATCACTCGGGAGGCGAACTATGGCTACACCTTC.

V is TRBV29-1 and J is TRBJ1-2; 7 bases fit TRBD1. CDR1 and CDR2 (germline): SQVTM, ANQGSEA. The CDR3 loop spans 14 amino acids. The J segment lost 3 bases and the V segment lost 6 bases, leaving 10 bases of the junction unmatched. CDR3 sequence (DNA): TGCAGCGTCTCCTCCACGGGGACAGACTATGGCTACACCTTC. Translated: CSVSSTGTDYGYTF.

The table lists this clone with a count of one. The V call is TRBV28, the J call TRBJ2-2, with D possibly TRBD2 on 6 matching bases. Trimming stripped 2 bases from V and 6 bases from J, with 13 bases between. Germline V CDR1 and CDR2: MDHEN, SYDVKM. The CDR3 length is 15 residues. This CDR3 reads CASSLTGVYSGELFF. For the CDR3, the DNA is TGTGCCAGCAGTTTAACGGGAGTATACTCCGGGGAGCTGTTTTTT. Variable domain in full (rest from reference TRBV28 and TRBJ2-2): DVKVTQSSRYLVKRTGEKVFLECVQDMDHENMFWYRQDPGLGLRLIYFSYDVKMKEKGDIPEGYSVSREKKERFSLILESASTNQTSMYLCASSLTGVYSGELFFGEGSRLTVL.

The V gene is TRBV28, the J gene TRBJ1-1; D uncertain. Trimming left V 5 bases short and J 1 base short, with 11 bases between. Germline CDR1 and CDR2: MDHEN and SYDVKM. The CDR3 totals 14 residues. The DNA for the CDR3 is TGTGCCAGCAGTCTCCACTCACGGAACACTGAAGCTTTCTTT. Amino acid sequence: CASSLHSRNTEAFF.

The chain couples TRBV29-1 to TRBJ1-2, with 7 bases aligning to TRBD1. This CDR3 region has 13 residues. V was pared by 6 bases and J by 3 bases, with 7 bases of the junction left unmatched. CDR1 is SQVTM and CDR2 is ANQGSEA in the germline V gene. CDR3 residues: CSVAQGRDYGYTF. CDR3 DNA sequence: TGCAGCGTCGCACAGGGGAGAGACTATGGCTACACCTTC.

The chain is built from TRBV9 and TRBJ2-3, with unresolved D. The V gene lost 4 bases and the J gene lost 3 bases, with 15 bases spanning the gap. The CDR3 is 15 residues long. Germline V gene lookup returns CDR1 SGDLS and CDR2 YYNGEE. The CDR3 is CASSPYTSVTDTQYF. CDR3 sequence (DNA): TGTGCCAGCAGCCCATACACATCCGTAACAGATACGCAGTATTTT.

The V and J genes are TRBV19 and TRBJ2-7, with a possible D match to TRBD1 (5 bases). Germline values: CDR1 LNHDA, CDR2 SQIVND (reference sequence). The V and J ends lost 7 bases and 2 bases respectively, with 18 bases between them. CDR3 length: 15 amino acids. CDR3 loop: CASTPSDTPAYEQYF. As DNA, the CDR3 is TGTGCCAGTACACCGTCGGACACCCCCGCCTACGAGCAGTACTTC.

The chain uses TRBV7-3 and TRBJ2-1, with a possible D match to TRBD2 (6 bases). Germline V CDR1 and CDR2: SGHTA, FQGTGA. The V and J ends lost 4 bases and 10 bases respectively, with 20 bases between them. This CDR3 contains 15 residues. CDR3 amino acids: CASSSTGTLLREQFF. The CDR3 DNA reads TGTGCCAGCAGCTCAACCGGGACTCTCCTTCGGGAGCAGTTCTTC.